A single sample gave rise to the 14 T cell receptor beta chains below, sequenced in a study of OX40 agonist ivuxolimab in advanced cancers. Generated by immunoSEQ multiplex PCR, the TCRdb table keeps only in-frame clones and is missing some. The sample carries 100,000 or so clones, roughly 93% recorded once. This specimen consisted of CD4+ or CD8+ T cells sorted from blood, obtained in a trial of the OX40 agonist ivuxolimab. All receptors derive from an adult with an advanced solid tumor such as melanoma, head and neck, liver or kidney cancer.

The rearrangement links TRBV19 to TRBJ1-6; D perhaps matches TRBD1 (5 bases). Between the trimmed V and J ends, which lost 8 bases and 6 bases, there was a span of 17 bases. CDR3 size: 15 residues. Germline V gives CDR1 LNHDA, CDR2 SQIVND (reference sequence). Here the CDR3 DNA reads TGTGCCAGTTCAGCATCCTCCGGGGGTAATTCACCCCTCCACTTT. This gives the protein CASSASSGGNSPLHF. Based on the CDR3 plus reference TRBV19 and TRBJ1-6, the full variable domain is DGGITQSPKYLFRKEGQNVTLSCEQNLNHDAMYWYRQDPGQGLRLIYYSQIVNDFQKGDIAEGYSVSREKKESFPLTVTSAQKNPTAFYLCASSASSGGNSPLHFGNGTRLTVT.

The genes are TRBV27 and TRBJ1-4; D not certain. V was cut by 7 bases and J by 8 bases, with 20 bases left in between. The CDR3 consists of 15 residues. The germline V gene encodes CDR1 MNHEY and CDR2 SMNVEV (reference sequence). CDR3 in DNA: TGTGCCAGCACCCCCGTAAGGCCAGGCCCCGAAAAACTGTTTTTT. The encoded protein is CASTPVRPGPEKLFF.

The J gene is TRBJ2-6, the V gene TRBV18; 7 positions match TRBD1. The trim removed 4 bases at V and 4 bases at J, leaving 10 bases unmatched. This CDR3 has 17 residues. CDR1 KGHSH and CDR2 LQKENI come from the germline V gene. The CDR3 protein is CASSQTGTVSGANVLTF. The CDR3 DNA sequence: TGTGCCAGCTCACAAACCGGGACAGTATCCGGGGCCAACGTCCTGACTTTC.

V usage is TRBV27 and J usage is TRBJ1-1; TRBD1 aligns across 8 bases. The CDR3 has 13 amino acids. Germline CDR1 MNHEY, CDR2 SMNVEV (reference sequence). V was clipped by 7 bases and J by 5 bases; unmatched bases: 6. The CDR3 bases are TGTGCCAGCAACCCTACAGGGGGGACTGAAGCTTTCTTT. This translates into CASNPTGGTEAFF.

This clone was found a few times. The gene calls are TRBV6-1 and TRBJ2-1; D is uncertain. V was pared by 6 bases and J by 3 bases, with 12 bases between. This CDR3 has 14 amino acids. The V gene's germline CDR1 is MNHNS and CDR2 SASEGT. CDR3 sequence reads: CASRRWDLYNEQFF. CDR3 coding DNA: TGTGCCAGCAGGAGGTGGGATCTCTACAATGAGCAGTTCTTC.

This clone appeared a few times. The chain uses TRBV19 and TRBJ1-5, with D tentatively TRBD1 (6 bases). This CDR3 region has 15 residues. Trimming pared 2 bases from V and 5 bases from J, leaving 13 bases between. The germline gives CDR1 LNHDA, CDR2 SQIVND (reference sequence). The CDR3 is CASSIKGGGDQPQHF. The DNA for the CDR3 is TGTGCCAGTAGTATAAAGGGGGGCGGAGATCAGCCCCAGCATTTT.

The chain employs TRBV19 and TRBJ1-5; 9 bases fit TRBD1. V dropped 6 bases and J dropped 2; count of bases not matched to a gene: 11. In germline, CDR1 is LNHDA, CDR2 SQIVND (reference sequence). This CDR3 is 17 amino acids long. This CDR3 reads CASSRDRDTHGNQPQHF. For the CDR3, the DNA is TGTGCCAGTAGCCGGGACAGGGATACTCATGGCAATCAGCCCCAGCATTTT.

This clone was found once. The chain joins TRBV2 to TRBJ2-1, with D unresolved. Germline CDR1 is SNHLY and CDR2 is FYNNEI. This CDR3 region has 12 residues. V shed 5 bases and J shed 3 bases, with 5 bases lying between them. This CDR3 reads CASSFDYNEQFF. The DNA of the CDR3 is TGTGCCAGCAGTTTTGACTACAATGAGCAGTTCTTC.

The table lists this clone with a count of one. The chain employs TRBV29-1 and TRBJ2-1, with 10 nucleotides matching TRBD2. Trimming at V came to 6 bases and at J to 9 bases, leaving 17 bases not matched to a gene. Germline CDR1 is SQVTM and CDR2 is ANQGSEA. The CDR3 is made up of 16 amino acids. CDR3 nucleotides: TGCAGCGTGGACTTACTAGCGGGATCGAGAAGGGGTGAGCAGTTCTTC. It yields the protein CSVDLLAGSRRGEQFF.

The chain recombines TRBV7-2 with TRBJ1-5; D unclear. This CDR3 has 15 amino acids. Germline V lookup: CDR1 SGHTA, CDR2 FQGNSA. V lost 1 base, J lost 0 bases, and 7 bases lay in between. The CDR3 reads CASSLVGSSNQPQHF. The CDR3 bases are TGTGCCAGCAGCTTAGTAGGCAGTAGCAATCAGCCCCAGCATTTT.

The V gene is TRBV7-9, the J gene TRBJ1-5; D uncertain. Germline CDR1 SEHNR, CDR2 FQNEAQ (reference sequence). CDR3 size: 13 residues. V gave up 2 bases and J gave up 6 bases, with 8 bases separating them. The CDR3 reads CASSLSSVQPQHF. For the CDR3, the DNA is TGTGCCAGCAGCTTATCCTCAGTTCAGCCCCAGCATTTT.

The V gene is TRBV9, the J gene TRBJ1-1; no definite D call. The V gene lost 6 bases and the J gene lost 1 base, with 16 bases spanning the gap. CDR3 size: 15 residues. The germline gives CDR1 SGDLS, CDR2 YYNGEE. CDR3 residues: CASTRMGEANTEAFF. The CDR3 bases are TGTGCCAGCACTCGAATGGGTGAGGCGAACACTGAAGCTTTCTTT.

The rearrangement joins TRBV6-1 to TRBJ2-7, with D perhaps matching TRBD1 or TRBD2 (6 bases each). Germline CDR1 reads MNHNS; CDR2 reads SASEGT. V shed 6 bases and J shed 2 bases, with 14 bases lying between them. CDR3 length: 14 residues. In nucleotides, the CDR3 is TGTGCCAGCAGACAGGGAGGAATCCCCTACGAGCAGTACTTC. Translated, it gives CASRQGGIPYEQYF.

J is TRBJ2-3 and V is TRBV7-2; TRBD2 matches at 11 bases. The trim removed 3 bases at V and 5 bases at J, leaving 4 bases unmatched. The CDR3 is made up of 15 amino acids. Germline values: CDR1 SGHTA, CDR2 FQGNSA. The CDR3 nucleotides are TGTGCCAGCAGCTTCTTTAGCGGGGGGGGAGATACGCAGTATTTT. Encoded protein: CASSFFSGGGDTQYF.